This T cell receptor (beta chain) was recovered during a study of cytomegalovirus exposure and HLA in healthy donors. About the research overall: In an early release, HLA-typed donors contributed some 88 million unique TCR sequences. Findings of the study overall: Reported findings show TCR beta sequences accurately forecast HLA-A and HLA-B alleles in most subjects. High sensitivity and specificity were reportedly achieved when the classifier diagnosed cytomegalovirus status.

Amplification used 60 Vbeta primers and 13 Jbeta primers. Source study methods: In a later analysis, some 80 million unique TCR beta chains included roughly 11 million shared by two or more donors. TCRdb's copy holds only in-frame clones and misses some; the assay was immunoSEQ multiplex PCR. V, J and clone size were drawn from that table, and D and trimming were deduced from the DNA. The sample has about 88,000 clones; the top ten hold around 5%. With respect to this clone: Its antigen is not identified.

Germline V CDR1 and CDR2: SGHAT, FQNNGV. The V and J ends lost 5 bases and 0 bases, in that order; junction bases with no gene match: 6. The CDR3 contains 17 residues. This TCR was sampled from a girl aged 5 to 17 in good health and CMV-seropositive. The gene calls are TRBV11-2 and TRBJ2-1; 11 nucleotides match TRBD1. Sequenced input: PBMCs. The CDR3 DNA reads as TGTGCCAGCAGCCGGACAGGGGGCGGACGCTCCTACAATGAGCAGTTCTTC. Amino acids: CASSRTGGGRSYNEQFF.